The source of this T cell receptor beta chain is a study of CD8+CD57+ T cells in acquired aplastic anemia. Investigators profiled TCR beta VDJ and CDR3 from genomic DNA template. TCRdb reanalysed the reads using MiXCR and keeps one entry per CDR3 protein. The table includes roughly 160,000 distinct CDR3 sequences, 70% to 80% detected once. Whoever was chosen for sequencing had shown CD8+CD57+ cell expansion by flow cytometry. V lost 6 bases, J lost 3 bases, and 12 bases stayed unmatched. From germline, CDR1 is SQVTM and CDR2 ANQGSEA. This CDR3 is built from 16 residues. The rearrangement joins TRBV29-1 to TRBJ2-2, with 8 bases fitting TRBD2. The sequencing sample was made of sorted CD4+, CD8+, or CD8+CD57+ T cells (not recorded which) from PBMCs. The origin of this receptor is a human donor with aplastic anemia. The CDR3 DNA reads as TGCAGCGTGAGAAAAGGACTAGCTGGCGACACCGGGGAGCTGTTTTTT. This translates into CSVRKGLAGDTGELFF.